This T cell receptor (beta chain) was recovered during a study of regulatory T cells in long-lasting Graves disease. The table lists this clonotype with many counts. Trimming stripped 4 bases from V and 6 bases from J, with 17 bases between. This CDR3 has 15 residues. Germline V lookup: CDR1 LGHDT, CDR2 YNNKEL (reference sequence). CDR3-region Arm-PCR and iRepertoire HTBI primers produced the TCR beta libraries. A single record per CDR3 protein comes from TCRdb applying MiXCR to the multiplex PCR reads. The table has 580,000 or so distinct CDR3 sequences, about 16% seen once. Indicated time point: newly diagnosed GD, antithyroid drugs for less than 3 months. From RNA extracted from PBMCs, the TCR library was made. The same specimen was also included in a second study, on T cells in Graves' hyperthyroidism and ophthalmopathy.

Here the sequenced sample was peripheral blood mononuclear cells (PBMCs), taken at new diagnosis, from a patient treated with antithyroid drugs. The rearrangement joins TRBV3-1 to TRBJ2-3; D could derive from TRBD1 or TRBD2 (5 bases each). The receptor's source is a young man with Graves disease. In DNA form, the CDR3 reads TGTGCCAGCAGCCCGGGACCTACTGCTTGGGATACGCAGTATTTT. Translating gives CASSPGPTAWDTQYF.